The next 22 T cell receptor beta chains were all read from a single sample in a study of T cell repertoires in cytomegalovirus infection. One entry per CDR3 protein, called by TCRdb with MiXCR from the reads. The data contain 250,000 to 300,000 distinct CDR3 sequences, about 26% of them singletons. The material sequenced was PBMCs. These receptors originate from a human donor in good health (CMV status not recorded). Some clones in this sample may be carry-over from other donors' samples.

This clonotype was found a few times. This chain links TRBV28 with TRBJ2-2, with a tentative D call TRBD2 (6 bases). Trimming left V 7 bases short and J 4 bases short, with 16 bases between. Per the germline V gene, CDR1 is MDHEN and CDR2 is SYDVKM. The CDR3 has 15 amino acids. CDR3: CASIGAGIGTGELFF. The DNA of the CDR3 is TGTGCCAGCATTGGAGCGGGTATAGGCACCGGGGAGCTGTTTTTT.

CDR3 nucleotide sequence: TGCGCCAGCACAATGCAAGGGGGGCCGGAGACCCAGTACTTC. The encoded protein is CASTMQGGPETQYF. The chain recombines TRBV5-1 with TRBJ2-5, with D perhaps TRBD1 or TRBD2 (6 bases each). The CDR3 is 14 amino acids. Germline CDR1 SGHRS, CDR2 YFSETQ. The V end was cut by 6 bases, the J end by 5 bases, with 17 bases between.

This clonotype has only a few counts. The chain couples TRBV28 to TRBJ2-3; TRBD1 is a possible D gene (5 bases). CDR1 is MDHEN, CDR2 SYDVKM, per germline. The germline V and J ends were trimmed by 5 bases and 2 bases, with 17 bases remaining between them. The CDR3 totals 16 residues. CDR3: CASSPLGLEATDTQYF. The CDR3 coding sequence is TGTGCCAGCAGTCCATTGGGGCTAGAGGCCACAGATACGCAGTATTTT. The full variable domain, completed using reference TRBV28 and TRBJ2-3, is DVKVTQSSRYLVKRTGEKVFLECVQDMDHENMFWYRQDPGLGLRLIYFSYDVKMKEKGDIPEGYSVSREKKERFSLILESASTNQTSMYLCASSPLGLEATDTQYFGPGTRLTVL.

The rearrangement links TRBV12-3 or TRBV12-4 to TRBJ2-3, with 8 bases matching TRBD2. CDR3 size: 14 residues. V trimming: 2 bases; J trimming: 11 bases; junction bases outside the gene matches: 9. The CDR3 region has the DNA TGTGCCAGCAGTTTACCGAACCGGGGACTAGGGCAGTATTTT. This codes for CASSLPNRGLGQYF.

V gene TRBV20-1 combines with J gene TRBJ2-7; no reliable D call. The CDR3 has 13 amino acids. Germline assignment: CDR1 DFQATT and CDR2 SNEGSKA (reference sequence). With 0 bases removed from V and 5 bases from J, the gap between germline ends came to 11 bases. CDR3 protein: CSARDFRVHEQYF. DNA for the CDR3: TGCAGTGCTAGAGATTTTCGGGTTCACGAGCAGTACTTC.

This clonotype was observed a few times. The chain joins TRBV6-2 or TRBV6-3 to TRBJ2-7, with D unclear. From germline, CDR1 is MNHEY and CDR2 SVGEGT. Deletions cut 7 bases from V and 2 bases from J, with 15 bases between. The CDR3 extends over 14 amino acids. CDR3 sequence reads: CASMGVRRTYEQYF. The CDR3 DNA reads TGTGCCAGCATGGGTGTTAGAAGAACCTACGAGCAGTACTTC.

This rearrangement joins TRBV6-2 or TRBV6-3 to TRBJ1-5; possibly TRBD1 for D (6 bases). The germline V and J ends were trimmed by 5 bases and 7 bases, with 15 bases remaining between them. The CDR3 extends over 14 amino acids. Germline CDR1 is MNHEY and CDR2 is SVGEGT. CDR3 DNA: TGTGCCAGCAGTACACCAGGGGAAGGACAGCCCCAGCATTTT. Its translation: CASSTPGEGQPQHF.

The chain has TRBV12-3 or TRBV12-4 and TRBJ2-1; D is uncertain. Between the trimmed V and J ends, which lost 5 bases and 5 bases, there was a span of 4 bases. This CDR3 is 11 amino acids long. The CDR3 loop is CASSQDNEQFF. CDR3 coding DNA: TGTGCCAGCAGTCAAGACAATGAGCAGTTCTTC.

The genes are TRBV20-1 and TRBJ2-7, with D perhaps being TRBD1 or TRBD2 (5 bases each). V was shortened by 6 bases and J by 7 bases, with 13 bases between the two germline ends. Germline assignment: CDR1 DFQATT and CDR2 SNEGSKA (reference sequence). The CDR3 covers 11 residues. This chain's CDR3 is CSALGTEEQYF. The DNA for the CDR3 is TGCAGTGCGTTGGGGACGGAAGAGCAGTACTTC.

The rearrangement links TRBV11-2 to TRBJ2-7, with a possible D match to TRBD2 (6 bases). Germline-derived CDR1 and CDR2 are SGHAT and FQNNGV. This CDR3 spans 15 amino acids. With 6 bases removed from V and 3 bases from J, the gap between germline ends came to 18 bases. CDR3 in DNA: TGTGCCAGCAGTAGTCGCCCGGGAGAGGGCTACGAGCAGTACTTC. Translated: CASSSRPGEGYEQYF. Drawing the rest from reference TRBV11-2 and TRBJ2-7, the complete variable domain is EAGVAQSPRYKIIEKRQSVAFWCNPISGHATLYWYQQILGQGPKLLIQFQNNGVVDDSQLPKDRFSAERLKGVDSTLKIQPAKLEDSAVYLCASSSRPGEGYEQYFGPGTRLTVT.

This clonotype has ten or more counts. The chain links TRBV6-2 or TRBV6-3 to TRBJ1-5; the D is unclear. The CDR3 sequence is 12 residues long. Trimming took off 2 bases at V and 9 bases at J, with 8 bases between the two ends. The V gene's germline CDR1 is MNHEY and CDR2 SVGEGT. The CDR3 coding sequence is TGTGCCAGCAGTTACATGGGTTTGCCCCAGCATTTT. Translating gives CASSYMGLPQHF.

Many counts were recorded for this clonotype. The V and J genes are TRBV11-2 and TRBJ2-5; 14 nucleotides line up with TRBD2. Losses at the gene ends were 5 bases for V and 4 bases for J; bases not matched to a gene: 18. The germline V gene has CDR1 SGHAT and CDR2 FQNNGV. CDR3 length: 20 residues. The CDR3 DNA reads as TGTGCCAGCAGCCTAAGACTAGCGGGAGGGATGACTCTGAGAGGAGAGACCCAGTACTTC. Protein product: CASSLRLAGGMTLRGETQYF.

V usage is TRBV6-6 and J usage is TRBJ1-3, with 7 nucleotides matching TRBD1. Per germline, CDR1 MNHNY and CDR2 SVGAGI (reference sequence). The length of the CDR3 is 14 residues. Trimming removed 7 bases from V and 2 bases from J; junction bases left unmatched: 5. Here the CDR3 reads CASTDRATGNTIYF. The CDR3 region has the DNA TGTGCCAGCACCGACAGGGCAACTGGAAACACCATATATTTT.

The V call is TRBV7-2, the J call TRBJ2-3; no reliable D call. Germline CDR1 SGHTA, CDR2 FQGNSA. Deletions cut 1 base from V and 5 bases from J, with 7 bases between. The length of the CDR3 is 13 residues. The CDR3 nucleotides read TGTGCCAGCAGCTTAGACCAGGTAGATACGCAGTATTTT. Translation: CASSLDQVDTQYF.

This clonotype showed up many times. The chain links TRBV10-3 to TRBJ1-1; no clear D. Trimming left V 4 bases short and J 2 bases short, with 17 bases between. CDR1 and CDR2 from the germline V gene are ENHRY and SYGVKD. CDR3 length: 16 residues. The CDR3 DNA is TGTGCCATCAGTGGTATCTGGGGTCCTCTTAACACTGAAGCTTTCTTT. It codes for CAISGIWGPLNTEAFF.

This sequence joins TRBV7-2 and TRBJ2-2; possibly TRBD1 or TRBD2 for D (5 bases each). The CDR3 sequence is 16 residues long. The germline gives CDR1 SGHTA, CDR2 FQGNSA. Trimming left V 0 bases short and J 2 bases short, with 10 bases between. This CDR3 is CASSLATGQNTGELFF. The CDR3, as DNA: TGTGCCAGCAGCTTAGCGACGGGGCAAAACACCGGGGAGCTGTTTTTT.

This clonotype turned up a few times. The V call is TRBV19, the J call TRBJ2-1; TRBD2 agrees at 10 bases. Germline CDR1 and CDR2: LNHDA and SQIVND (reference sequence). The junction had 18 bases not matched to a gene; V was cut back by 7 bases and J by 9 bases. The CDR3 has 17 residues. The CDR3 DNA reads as TGTGCCAGTACCCATCCCGCGGCTAGCGGGAGAGGAGGTGAGCAGTTCTTC. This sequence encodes CASTHPAASGRGGEQFF.

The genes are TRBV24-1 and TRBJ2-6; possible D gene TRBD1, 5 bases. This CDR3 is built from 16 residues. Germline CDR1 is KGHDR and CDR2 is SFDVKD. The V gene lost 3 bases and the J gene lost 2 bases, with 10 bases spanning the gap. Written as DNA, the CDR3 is TGTGCCACCAGTGATATTACGGACACTGGGGCCAACGTCCTGACTTTC. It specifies CATSDITDTGANVLTF.

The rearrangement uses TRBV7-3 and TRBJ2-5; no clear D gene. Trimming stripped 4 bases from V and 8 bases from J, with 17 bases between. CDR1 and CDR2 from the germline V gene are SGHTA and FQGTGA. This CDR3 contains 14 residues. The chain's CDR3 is CASSSSRTLPTQYF. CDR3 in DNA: TGTGCCAGCAGCTCCTCCCGAACGCTACCTACCCAGTACTTC.

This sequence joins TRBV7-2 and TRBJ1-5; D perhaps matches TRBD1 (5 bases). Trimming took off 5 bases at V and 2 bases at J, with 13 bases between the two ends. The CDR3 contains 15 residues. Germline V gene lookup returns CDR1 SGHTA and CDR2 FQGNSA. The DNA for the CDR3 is TGTACCAGCAGCAACAGCTGGGGGGGCAATCAGCCCCAGCATTTT. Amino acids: CTSSNSWGGNQPQHF.

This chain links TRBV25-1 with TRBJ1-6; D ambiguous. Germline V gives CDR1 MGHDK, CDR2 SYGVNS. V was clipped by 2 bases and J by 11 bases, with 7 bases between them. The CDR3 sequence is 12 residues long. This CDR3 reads CASSETLTPLHF. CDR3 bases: TGTGCCAGCAGTGAAACCCTTACACCCCTCCACTTT.

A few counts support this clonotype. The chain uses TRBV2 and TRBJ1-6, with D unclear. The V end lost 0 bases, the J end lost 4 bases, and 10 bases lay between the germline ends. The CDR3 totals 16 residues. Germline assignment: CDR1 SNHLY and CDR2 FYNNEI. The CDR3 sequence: CASSEAKRPYNSPLHF. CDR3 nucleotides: TGTGCCAGCAGTGAAGCTAAGAGGCCGTATAATTCACCCCTCCACTTT. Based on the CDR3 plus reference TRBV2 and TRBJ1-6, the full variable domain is EPEVTQTPSHQVTQMGQEVILRCVPISNHLYFYWYRQILGQKVEFLVSFYNNEISEKSEIFDDQFSVERPDGSNFTLKIRSTKLEDSAMYFCASSEAKRPYNSPLHFGNGTRLTVT.